Following are 16 T cell receptor beta chains from one sample sequenced in a study of cytomegalovirus exposure and HLA in healthy donors. Amplification used 60 Vbeta primers and 13 Jbeta primers. This table comes from immunoSEQ multiplex PCR, and its TCRdb copy is limited to in-frame clones, with some not included. The sample carries fewer than 200,000 clones, about four fifths recorded once. Sequenced material: PBMCs. These receptors all stem from a woman aged 50 to 60 in good health and CMV-seronegative.

The V gene is TRBV7-8, the J gene TRBJ2-1; 9 nucleotides match TRBD2. The ends lost 6 bases at V and 6 bases at J; junction bases unmatched: 9. Germline V gene data show CDR1 as SGHVS and CDR2 as FQNEAQ. This CDR3 has 15 residues. DNA of the CDR3: TGTGCCAGCAGTTTGAATTCGGGACTAGCCAATGAGCAGTTCTTC. This translates into CASSLNSGLANEQFF. The variable domain in full, completed from reference TRBV7-8 and TRBJ2-1, reads GAGVSQSPRYKVAKRGQDVALRCDPISGHVSLFWYQQALGQGPEFLTYFQNEAQLDKSGLPSDRFFAERPEGSVSTLKIQRTQQEDSAVYLCASSLNSGLANEQFFGPGTRLTVL.

The chain joins TRBV28 to TRBJ1-1, with no clear D. CDR3 size: 14 residues. Germline-derived CDR1 and CDR2 are MDHEN and SYDVKM. The V end was cut by 10 bases, the J end by 6 bases, with 21 bases between. The CDR3 protein is CATRRDVVVAEAFF. As DNA, the CDR3 is TGTGCCACTCGACGGGATGTAGTTGTCGCTGAAGCTTTCTTT. Complete variable domain (other parts from reference TRBV28 and TRBJ1-1): DVKVTQSSRYLVKRTGEKVFLECVQDMDHENMFWYRQDPGLGLRLIYFSYDVKMKEKGDIPEGYSVSREKKERFSLILESASTNQTSMYLCATRRDVVVAEAFFGQGTRLTVV.

This clone has just a few counts. CDR3 coding DNA: TGTGCCAGCAGCGTAGTCGAGAATGAGCAGTTCTTC. This codes for CASSVVENEQFF. The V gene is TRBV9, the J gene TRBJ2-1; no reliable D call. CDR1 is SGDLS and CDR2 is YYNGEE in the germline V gene. The CDR3 loop spans 12 amino acids. V shed 0 bases and J shed 7 bases, with 5 bases lying between them.

The chain uses TRBV6-1 and TRBJ1-5; 10 positions agree with TRBD1. The CDR3 is 15 amino acids. Per germline, CDR1 MNHNS and CDR2 SASEGT. The J segment lost 4 bases and the V segment lost 6 bases, leaving 6 bases of the junction unmatched. The CDR3 region is CASSPWTGGNQPQHF. The CDR3, as DNA: TGTGCCAGCAGCCCCTGGACAGGGGGGAATCAGCCCCAGCATTTT.

In its sample, this clone was seen a few times. The CDR3, as DNA: TGTGCCAGTAGCCCGACAGGGTTTTATGGCTACACCTTC. Translated: CASSPTGFYGYTF. The chain recombines TRBV19 with TRBJ1-2; the match to TRBD1 covers 7 bases. This CDR3 spans 13 amino acids. V trimming: 6 bases; J trimming: 5 bases; junction bases outside the gene matches: 6. Germline CDR1 reads LNHDA; CDR2 reads SQIVND (reference sequence).

This chain uses TRBV30 with TRBJ1-6; possible D gene TRBD1, 5 bases. Looked up from germline, CDR1 is GTSNPN and CDR2 is SVGIG (reference sequence). Trimming cost V 7 bases and J 7 bases, with 11 bases left between them. This CDR3 comprises 12 residues. The CDR3 DNA is TGTGCCTTTTCGGGGGGGAATTCACCCCTCCACTTT. It yields the protein CAFSGGNSPLHF. The full variable domain, completed using reference TRBV30 and TRBJ1-6, is SQTIHQWPATLVQPVGSPLSLECTVEGTSNPNLYWYRQAAGRGLQLLFYSVGIGQISSEVPQNLSASRPQDRQFILSSKKLLLSDSGFYLCAFSGGNSPLHFGNGTRLTVT.

The V call is TRBV6-1, the J call TRBJ1-5, with 11 bases identical to TRBD1. The CDR3 loop spans 14 amino acids. The junction had 5 bases not matched to a gene; V was cut back by 7 bases and J by 6 bases. CDR1 MNHNS and CDR2 SASEGT come from the germline V gene. As DNA, the CDR3 is TGTGCCAGCAACCAGGACAGGGGGCTTCAGCCCCAGCATTTT. This translates into CASNQDRGLQPQHF.

V gene TRBV2 combines with J gene TRBJ2-2, with 11 bases fitting TRBD1. CDR3 size: 16 residues. Germline CDR1 is SNHLY and CDR2 is FYNNEI. J was trimmed by 4 bases and V by 6 bases; bases with no gene match: 7. The CDR3 reads CASSLPGTGGTGELFF. The CDR3 DNA sequence: TGTGCCAGCAGCCTACCCGGGACAGGGGGCACCGGGGAGCTGTTTTTT.

The chain combines TRBV27 with TRBJ1-5, with TRBD1 identical over 9 bases. This CDR3 comprises 15 residues. The V gene end was trimmed by 5 bases and the J gene end by 7 bases; junction bases not matched to a gene: 9. Germline V CDR1 and CDR2: MNHEY, SMNVEV (reference sequence). For the CDR3, the DNA is TGTGCCAGCAGTCTGACAGGGGGTAGCTTACAGCCCCAGCATTTT. Its translation: CASSLTGGSLQPQHF.

This clone was found a few times. V is TRBV9 and J is TRBJ1-2; D possibly corresponds to TRBD1 (5 bases). The V end lost 0 bases, the J end lost 7 bases, and 16 bases lay between the germline ends. This CDR3 is built from 15 residues. Germline CDR1 SGDLS, CDR2 YYNGEE. This CDR3 is CASSVDGQVLGGYTF. In DNA form, the CDR3 reads TGTGCCAGCAGCGTAGACGGACAAGTTTTGGGTGGCTACACCTTC. Based on the CDR3 plus reference TRBV9 and TRBJ1-2, the full variable domain is DSGVTQTPKHLITATGQRVTLRCSPRSGDLSVYWYQQSLDQGLQFLIQYYNGEERAKGNILERFSAQQFPDLHSELNLSSLELGDSALYFCASSVDGQVLGGYTFGSGTRLTVV.

The chain joins TRBV28 to TRBJ2-7; D might be TRBD1 (5 bases). V was trimmed by 3 bases and J by 6 bases, leaving 9 bases between them. Looked up from germline, CDR1 is MDHEN and CDR2 is SYDVKM. The CDR3 has 12 residues. The DNA of the CDR3 is TGTGCCAGCAGTTTGATTAGGGGCGAGCAGTACTTC. This codes for CASSLIRGEQYF.

With respect to this clone: An end of the junction does not agree with germline; a read error may underlie this. The V gene is TRBV7-9, the J gene TRBJ2-7; 7 positions agree with TRBD2. There are 13 residues in the CDR3. Germline CDR1 and CDR2: SEHNR and FQNEAQ (reference sequence). Here the CDR3 reads CSSSPLGGAEQYF. In DNA, the CDR3 is TGTTCCAGCAGCCCTTTGGGAGGGGCCGAGCAGTACTTC.

V and J are TRBV7-2 and TRBJ1-2; TRBD1 aligns across 11 bases. The CDR3 consists of 16 residues. V shed 1 base and J 5 bases; nucleotides not matched to a gene: 6. Germline V gene data show CDR1 as SGHTA and CDR2 as FQGNSA. The CDR3 reads CASSLVGQGAGYGYTF. The CDR3 DNA is TGTGCCAGCAGCTTAGTCGGACAGGGGGCAGGGTATGGCTACACCTTC. Complete variable domain (other parts from reference TRBV7-2 and TRBJ1-2): GAGVSQSPSNKVTEKGKDVELRCDPISGHTALYWYRQSLGQGLEFLIYFQGNSAPDKSGLPSDRFSAERTGGSVSTLTIQRTQQEDSAVYLCASSLVGQGAGYGYTFGSGTRLTVV.

The chain employs TRBV7-9 and TRBJ1-2; tentatively, D is TRBD1 (5 bases). This CDR3 region has 15 residues. Germline CDR1 SEHNR, CDR2 FQNEAQ (reference sequence). The V gene lost 2 bases and the J gene lost 7 bases, with 17 bases spanning the gap. The CDR3 region has the DNA TGTGCCAGCAGCTTAAGTCACCCGGGGGTTTTTGGCTACACCTTC. This codes for CASSLSHPGVFGYTF.

This clone occurred a few times. The chain combines TRBV9 with TRBJ2-3, with no clear D. The CDR3 consists of 11 residues. Germline CDR1 is SGDLS and CDR2 is YYNGEE. V dropped 3 bases and J dropped 5 bases, with 4 bases sitting between them. The DNA for the CDR3 is TGTGCCAGCAGCGCAGTAGATACGCAGTATTTT. Amino acid sequence: CASSAVDTQYF.

The CDR3 coding sequence is TGTGCCAGCTCACCTCCGGGCGGGGGCCGCGAGCAGTACTTC. It codes for CASSPPGGGREQYF. V gene TRBV18 combines with J gene TRBJ2-7; D may be TRBD2 (7 bases). V was clipped by 3 bases and J by 6 bases, with 15 bases between them. The CDR3 has 14 amino acids. CDR1 KGHSH and CDR2 LQKENI come from the germline V gene. The full variable domain, in which reference TRBV18 and TRBJ2-7 provide the parts outside the CDR3, is NAGVMQNPRHLVRRRGQEARLRCSPMKGHSHVYWYRQLPEEGLKFMVYLQKENIIDESGMPKERFSAEFPKEGPSILRIQQVVRGDSAAYFCASSPPGGGREQYFGPGTRLTVT.